This T cell receptor beta chain was recovered during a study of shared clonotypes between healthy human individuals. General study results and limits: Generation probabilities of non-shared clonotypes were lower (relative to those shared by all four donors).

Profiled with immunoSEQ multiplex PCR; TCRdb holds only in-frame clones, not every one. Of roughly 300,000 clones detected, about nine tenths appear once; the ten largest clones hold about 17%. Worth noting for this clone: The antigen remains unidentified.

The V and J ends lost 5 bases and 6 bases, in that order; junction bases with no gene match: 5. The CDR3 is 14 residues long. Germline-derived CDR1 and CDR2 are SGHVS and FNYEAQ. The clonotype was recovered from a man between 18 and 29 years old in good health. Input material: memory CD8+ T cells sorted from blood. The subset here: CD45RO+ cells pooled with CCR7-negative TemRA cells. V usage is TRBV7-6 and J usage is TRBJ2-7; TRBD1 aligns across 12 bases. CDR3 coding DNA: TGTGCCAGCAGCCAGCCGGGACAGGGGGCCGAGCAGTACTTC. Translation gives CASSQPGQGAEQYF.